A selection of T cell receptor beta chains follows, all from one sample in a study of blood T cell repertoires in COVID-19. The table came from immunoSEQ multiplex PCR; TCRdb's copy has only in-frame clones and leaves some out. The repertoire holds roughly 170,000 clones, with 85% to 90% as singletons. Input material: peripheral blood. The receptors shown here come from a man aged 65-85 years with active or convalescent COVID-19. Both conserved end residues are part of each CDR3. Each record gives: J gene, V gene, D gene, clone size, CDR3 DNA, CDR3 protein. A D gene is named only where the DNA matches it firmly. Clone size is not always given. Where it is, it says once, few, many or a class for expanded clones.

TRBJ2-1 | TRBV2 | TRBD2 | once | TGTGCCAGCAGTGAACCTCCGGGACTAGCCTTCTACAATGAGCAGTTCTTC | CASSEPPGLAFYNEQFF
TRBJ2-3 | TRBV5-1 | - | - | TGCGCCAGCAGCTTGGTCCAGGGGACAGATACGCAGTATTTT | CASSLVQGTDTQYF
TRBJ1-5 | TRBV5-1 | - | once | TGCGCCAGCAGCCCTGGCGACACGTCCAAGAATCAGCCCCAGCATTTT | CASSPGDTSKNQPQHF
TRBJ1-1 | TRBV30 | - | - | TGTGCCTGGAGTACGGCTCACCGGGACACTGAAGCTTTCTTT | CAWSTAHRDTEAFF
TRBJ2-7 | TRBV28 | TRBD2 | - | TGTGCCAGCAGTTCGTGGACTAGCGGGTGGTACGAGCAGTACTTC | CASSSWTSGWYEQYF
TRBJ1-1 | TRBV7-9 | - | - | TGTGCCAGCAGCTCGGGCCGGGGAGCTTTCTTT | CASSSGRGAFF
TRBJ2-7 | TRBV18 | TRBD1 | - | TGTGCCAGCTCACCACGGACCTCCCACTCTGGGACAGTCACCTACGAGCAGTACTTC | CASSPRTSHSGTVTYEQYF
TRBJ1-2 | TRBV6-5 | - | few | TGTGCCAGCAGTTACTCAACGGGGAACTATGGCTACACCTTC | CASSYSTGNYGYTF
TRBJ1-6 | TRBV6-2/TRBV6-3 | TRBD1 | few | TGTGCCAGCAGTTACGGCCACACAGGGGGCCGGATTAGCTCCTATAATTCACCCCTCCACTTT | CASSYGHTGGRISSYNSPLHF
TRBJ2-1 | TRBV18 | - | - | TGTGCCAGCTCACGAGAACTTACGGGCTCCTACAATGAGCAGTTCTTC | CASSRELTGSYNEQFF
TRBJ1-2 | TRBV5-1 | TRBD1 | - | TGCGCCAGCAGCATTACACAGGGGAAATTTGGCTACACCTTC | CASSITQGKFGYTF
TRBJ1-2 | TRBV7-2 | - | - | TGTGCCAGCAGCTCGCAGGGTGTTTATGGCTACACCTTC | CASSSQGVYGYTF
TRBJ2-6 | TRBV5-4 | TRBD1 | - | TGTGCCAGCATACCACAGGGGGCCGGGCCTGGGGCCAACGTCCTGACTTTC | CASIPQGAGPGANVLTF
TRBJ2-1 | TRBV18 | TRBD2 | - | TGTGCCAGCTCTTCACGCGGGGGGCCTTACCCCTACAATGAGCAGTTCTTC | CASSSRGGPYPYNEQFF
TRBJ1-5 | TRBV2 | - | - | TGTGCCAGCAGTGTCAGGGGAAATAGCAATCAGCCCCAGCATTTT | CASSVRGNSNQPQHF
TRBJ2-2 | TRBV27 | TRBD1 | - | TGTGCCAGCAGTCCCCAGGGGGCTTTGTACACCGGGGAGCTGTTTTTT | CASSPQGALYTGELFF
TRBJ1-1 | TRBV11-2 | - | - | TGTGCCAGCAGCGTACCGGGACAAATGAACACTGAAGCTTTCTTT | CASSVPGQMNTEAFF
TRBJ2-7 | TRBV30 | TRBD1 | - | TGTGCCTGGAGTACAGGGGACCTATACGAGCAGTACTTC | CAWSTGDLYEQYF
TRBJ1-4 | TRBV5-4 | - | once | TGTGCCAGCAGCCACCTCGGGAGTCTTGATGAAAAACTGTTTTTT | CASSHLGSLDEKLFF
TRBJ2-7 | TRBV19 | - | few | TGTGCCAGTAGTATAGCTTCGGGACACACTACCTACGAGCAGTACTTC | CASSIASGHTTYEQYF
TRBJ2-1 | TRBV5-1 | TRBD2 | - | TGCGCCAGCAGCCTCACCTGGACTAGCGGGATGCATGAGCAGTTCTTC | CASSLTWTSGMHEQFF
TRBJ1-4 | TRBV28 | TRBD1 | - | TGTGCCAGCAGTTTCAGGGGGTTGGCAACTAATGAAAAACTGTTTTTT | CASSFRGLATNEKLFF
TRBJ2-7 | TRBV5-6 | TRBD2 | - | TGTGCCAGCAGCTTGGTACTAGCGGGGCCTTGGGAGCAGTACTTC | CASSLVLAGPWEQYF
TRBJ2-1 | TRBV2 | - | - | TGTGCCAGCAGTGAAGGCAGGGACAATGAGCAGTTCTTC | CASSEGRDNEQFF
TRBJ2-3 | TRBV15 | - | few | TGTGCCACCAGCAGAGAGGGGACTTACTTGGGCGATACGCAGTATTTT | CATSREGTYLGDTQYF
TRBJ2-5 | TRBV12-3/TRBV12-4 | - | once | TGTGCCAGCAGCCTTCGTCAGACCCAGTACTTC | CASSLRQTQYF
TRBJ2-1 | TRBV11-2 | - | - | TGTGCCAGCAGCTTAGATTCGGCCTACAATGAGCAGTTCTTC | CASSLDSAYNEQFF
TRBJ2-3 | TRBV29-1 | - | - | TGCAGCGCCCGGGGGTTCTTTAGCACAGATACGCAGTATTTT | CSARGFFSTDTQYF
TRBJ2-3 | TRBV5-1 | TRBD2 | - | TGCGCCAGCAGCTGGACCGGGACTAGCGGGGGGTCCACAGATACGCAGTATTTT | CASSWTGTSGGSTDTQYF
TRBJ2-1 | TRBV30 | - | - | TGTGCCTGGAGTTGGAAGGCTAGCGACTACCTCGGTGAGCAGTTCTTC | CAWSWKASDYLGEQFF
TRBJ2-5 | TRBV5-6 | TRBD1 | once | TGTGCCAGCAGCTTTTCCCCCCTGGACAGGGGCCCGCCAGAGACCCAGTACTTC | CASSFSPLDRGPPETQYF
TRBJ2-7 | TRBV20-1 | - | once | TGCAGTGCAGGCCCCGCGCGGGAGCAGTACTTC | CSAGPAREQYF
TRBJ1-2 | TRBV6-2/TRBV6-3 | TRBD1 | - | TGTGCCAGCAGTTACCGACGACAGGGGGCGCATGGCTACACCTTC | CASSYRRQGAHGYTF
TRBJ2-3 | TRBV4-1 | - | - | TGCGCCAGCAGCCAACCCCCAGGGGCGACAGATACGCAGTATTTT | CASSQPPGATDTQYF
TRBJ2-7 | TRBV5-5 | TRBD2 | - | TGTGCCAGCAGCTCCCCCGGGCGGGGGGGAGAGCAGTACTTC | CASSSPGRGGEQYF
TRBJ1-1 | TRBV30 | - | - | TGTGCCTGGACTCCCCTCACTGAAGCTTTCTTT | CAWTPLTEAFF
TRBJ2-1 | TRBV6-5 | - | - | TGTGCCAGCAGTCGGACACCCTACAATGAGCAGTTCTTC | CASSRTPYNEQFF
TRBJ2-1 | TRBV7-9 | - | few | TGTGCCAGCAGCGCCACCGGGAGCTCCTACAATGAGCAGTTCTTC | CASSATGSSYNEQFF
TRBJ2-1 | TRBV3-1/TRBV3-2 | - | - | TGTGCCAGCAGCCAAGATGGTCGGGGGTTACGGTTCTTC | CASSQDGRGLRFF
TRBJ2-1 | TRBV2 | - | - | TGTGCCAGCGCAGAGGAATACTACAATGAGCAGTTCTTC | CASAEEYYNEQFF
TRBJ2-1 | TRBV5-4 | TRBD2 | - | TGTGCCAGCAGCTTGGTGACTAGCACCTACAATGAGCAGTTCTTC | CASSLVTSTYNEQFF
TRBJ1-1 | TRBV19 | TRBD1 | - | TGTGCCAGTAGTCAACCGGGACAGGGGGAAGCAATGAACACTGAAGCTTTCTTT | CASSQPGQGEAMNTEAFF
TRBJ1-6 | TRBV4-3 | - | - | TGCGCCAGCAGCCAAGATACAGGGTGGGATTCACCCCTCCACTTT | CASSQDTGWDSPLHF
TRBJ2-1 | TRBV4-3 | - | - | TGCGCCAGCAGCCAGCGACGGGGTAACTACAATGAGCAGTTCTTC | CASSQRRGNYNEQFF
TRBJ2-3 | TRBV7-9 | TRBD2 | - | TGTGCCAGCAGCTTTCCCGGGGGGGAAGATACGCAGTATTTT | CASSFPGGEDTQYF
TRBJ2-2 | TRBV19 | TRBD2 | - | TGTGCCAGTAGTATTGGGGAGCGGGGGGAATATGTCGGGGAGCTGTTTTTT | CASSIGERGEYVGELFF
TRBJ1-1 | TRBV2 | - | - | TGTGCCAGCGGGGGACTCCGGAACACTGAAGCTTTCTTT | CASGGLRNTEAFF
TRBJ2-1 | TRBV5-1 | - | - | TGCGCCAGCAGCGTTACCGGGACATCTTACAATGAGCAGTTCTTC | CASSVTGTSYNEQFF
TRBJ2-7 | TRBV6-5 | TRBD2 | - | TGTGCCAGCAGTAACGAGTGGGAGGGCGAGCAGTACTTC | CASSNEWEGEQYF
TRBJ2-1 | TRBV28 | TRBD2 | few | TGTGCCAGCAGTTTAGGGTGGACTAGCGGACCCACCTACAATGAGCAGTTCTTC | CASSLGWTSGPTYNEQFF
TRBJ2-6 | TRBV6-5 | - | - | TGTGCCAGCAGTTACAGGGGAACTGGGGCCAACGTCCTGACTTTC | CASSYRGTGANVLTF
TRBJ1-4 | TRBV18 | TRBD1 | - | TGTGCCAGCTCACCAACCGGGACAGGGGTTGCAAAACTGTTTTTT | CASSPTGTGVAKLFF